The 5 T cell receptor beta chains below all came from one sample that was sequenced in a study of blood T cell repertoires in COVID-19. Repertoires were generated with immunoSEQ multiplex PCR, while TCRdb's copy carries only in-frame clones and drops some. The repertoire includes roughly 310,000 clones, approximately 89% of them detected once, and roughly a tenth sits in the top ten. The sequenced material came from PBMCs or T cells enriched from blood (not recorded which). These receptors were collected from a woman between 40 and 50 years old who had recovered from COVID-19.

CDR3: CASSEDRGQRGYTF. The CDR3 nucleotides are TGTGCCAGCAGCGAGGACAGGGGGCAACGCGGCTACACCTTC. The gene calls are TRBV7-2 and TRBJ1-2, with TRBD1 matching over 11 bases. Germline V CDR1 and CDR2: SGHTA, FQGNSA. This CDR3 region has 14 residues. J gave up 8 bases and V 5 bases, and 7 bases lay outside the gene matches. Filled out from reference TRBV7-2 and TRBJ1-2, the complete variable domain reads GAGVSQSPSNKVTEKGKDVELRCDPISGHTALYWYRQSLGQGLEFLIYFQGNSAPDKSGLPSDRFSAERTGGSVSTLTIQRTQQEDSAVYLCASSEDRGQRGYTFGSGTRLTVV.

This rearrangement joins TRBV10-3 to TRBJ1-6; TRBD1 agrees at 8 bases. CDR3 size: 13 residues. Looked up from germline, CDR1 is ENHRY and CDR2 is SYGVKD. Losses at the gene ends were 10 bases for V and 5 bases for J; bases not matched to a gene: 4. The CDR3 here is CANKGQDNSPLHF. As DNA, the CDR3 is TGTGCCAACAAGGGACAGGATAATTCACCCCTCCACTTT.

The chain recombines TRBV11-2 with TRBJ2-1; 8 nucleotides agree with TRBD1. Unmatched junction bases numbered 3, after V lost 5 bases and J lost 12 bases. The CDR3 contains 11 residues. Germline lookup yields CDR1 SGHAT and CDR2 FQNNGV. The CDR3 sequence: CASSPQGGQFF. The CDR3 DNA is TGTGCCAGCAGCCCACAGGGGGGGCAGTTCTTC.

The rearrangement links TRBV5-1 to TRBJ2-7, with D tentatively TRBD1 (5 bases). The V gene lost 3 bases and the J gene lost 5 bases, with 18 bases spanning the gap. Germline values: CDR1 SGHRS, CDR2 YFSETQ. CDR3 length: 15 residues. The CDR3 DNA reads TGCGCCAGCAGCTCTTGGAGCAGGGTTCTCGACGAGCAGTACTTC. Its translation is CASSSWSRVLDEQYF.

The chain recombines TRBV11-2 with TRBJ2-2; possibly TRBD2 for D (6 bases). V was trimmed by 7 bases and J by 5 bases, leaving 17 bases between them. The CDR3 is made up of 15 amino acids. Looked up from germline, CDR1 is SGHAT and CDR2 is FQNNGV. The CDR3 DNA follows: TGTGCCAGCACCCAGCTGGGGGGTTTGACCGGGGAGCTGTTTTTT. Translated, it gives CASTQLGGLTGELFF.